The TCR beta chain under discussion was sequenced for a study of shared clonotypes between healthy human individuals (TCRdb year 2020). As for the study more broadly: The cohort comprised two women and a few men aged 18 to 49 years. For each donor, CD4 naive and CD4 memory were each run on three plates, CD8 naive on two plates, and CD8 memory on one plate. To estimate repertoire size and how much clonotypes are shared between individuals, the study performed deep sequencing of blood TCR repertoires from a handful of healthy adults. Libraries were prepared and TCR repertoires were sequenced by different laboratories using diverse techniques, in order to increase sequencing depth and limit assay-specific biases. Between about 0.9 and 8.9 billion PBMCs per donor were obtained by leukapheresis. The study at large found these results: Because the study included a small number of donors, the genetic and exposure-history diversity represented was limited. Sampling was restricted to blood, and TCR repertoires in tissues likely differ from the TCR repertoires found in blood. Sharing across a handful of donors was observed for around 5% of naive CD4, 3% to 3.5% of naive CD8, 2.3% of memory CD4, and around 0.4% of memory CD8 clonotypes. Incomplete sequencing was indicated by rarefaction of sorted-subset datasets, despite the large sequencing depth. Naive subsets generally had larger estimated clonotype richness than memory subsets did. Compared with non-shared clonotypes, the clonotypes found in all four sorted-subset donors had higher generation probabilities. Based on pairwise subsampling, the degree of clonotype sharing among donors was expected to be affected by sequencing depth.

This clone was observed a single time. Its recognized antigen is unknown. Base qualities were left out, and no much larger clone turns up one base away. CDR3 length: 16 amino acids, cysteine to phenylalanine. The kept DNA is CDR3 alone, 48 bases in frame from the first base. Deletion took 0 bases off V and 3 bases off J, with a span of 13 bases between the germline ends. From a lookup of the germline V gene, CDR1 and CDR2 are SGHTS and YDEGEE. Using the deep immunoSEQ assay, TCR CDR3 regions were amplified from genomic DNA by multiplex PCR. Genomic DNA extracted from each cell subset was distributed evenly over all wells of several immunoSEQ 96-well plates, and each plate served as one replicate. Each replicate PCR for sorted subsets received about 200 ng genomic DNA, equal to about 30,000 T cell genomes. Purified libraries were measured with a Qubit 3.0 fluorometer, size-checked on a Bioanalyzer 2100, and measured again with the KAPA Library Quantification kit. Every immunoSEQ 96-well plate was sequenced on a separate single-read 150-cycle Illumina NextSeq 550 flow cell. The paper's processing steps were these. Because the immunoSEQ output held only junctional sequences and lacked quality scores, the filtering could not match the filtering applied to full-length reads. Sequences were annotated with PyIR, a Python wrapper for IgBLAST v1.9, using IMGT germline references to assign V/J genes and CDR3. Reads were filtered out if the reads had weak V/J assignments (E-value above 1e-6), no CDR3, stop codons, out-of-frame junctions, or ambiguous translated residues. V3J clonotypes were defined as sequences sharing an identical inferred V gene, J gene, and CDR3 amino acid sequence. The percentage overlap between two repertoires was calculated by dividing the number of shared unique clonotypes by the size of the smaller repertoire. RTK rarefaction, the Chao1 estimator, and Recon v2.1 estimates of unobserved clonotypes were used to assess repertoire richness. OLGA was used to compute generation probabilities for all TCRbeta clonotypes that the gDNA method yielded from four donors. TCRdb retrieved this table from immuneACCESS and kept in-frame rearrangements only. Not all clones are present; in checked studies, unresolved V genes account for under half, and no reason is known for the remainder. V and J calls plus clone size are reproduced from that table; the DNA served to infer D and trimming. The sample contains roughly 1,800,000 clones, about 95% of them found a single time. The top ten clones comprise 1.2% of the sample.

CD8 naive samples consisted of CD45RO-negative cells that were positively selected for CCR7, yielding a CD45RA+CCR7+ population without TemRA cells. The donors were healthy, HIV-negative adults who had no recently reported acute infections or vaccinations. Only Caucasian adults living in Nashville, Tennessee, USA were represented among the donors. After blood collection by leukapheresis, PBMCs were isolated using Ficoll-Histopaque density gradient centrifugation and then cryopreserved in the vapor phase of liquid nitrogen. Purity and quantity of every magnetically sorted T cell population were checked by analytical flow cytometry. Each sorted fraction had its genomic DNA isolated and then quantified by UV absorbance on a Nanodrop 2000c.

Material for sequencing was naive CD8+ T cells sorted from blood. The intended sense of this specimen's cell subset or site label: CD45RA+CCR7+. The TCR was taken from a young man in good health. The chain employs TRBV5-8 and TRBJ2-1; TRBD2 could be the D gene, as 6 bases match. The DNA sequence follows: TGTGCCAGCAGCTTGGTTGGTGGCGGGATCTACAATGAGCAGTTCTTC. This encodes CASSLVGGGIYNEQFF.